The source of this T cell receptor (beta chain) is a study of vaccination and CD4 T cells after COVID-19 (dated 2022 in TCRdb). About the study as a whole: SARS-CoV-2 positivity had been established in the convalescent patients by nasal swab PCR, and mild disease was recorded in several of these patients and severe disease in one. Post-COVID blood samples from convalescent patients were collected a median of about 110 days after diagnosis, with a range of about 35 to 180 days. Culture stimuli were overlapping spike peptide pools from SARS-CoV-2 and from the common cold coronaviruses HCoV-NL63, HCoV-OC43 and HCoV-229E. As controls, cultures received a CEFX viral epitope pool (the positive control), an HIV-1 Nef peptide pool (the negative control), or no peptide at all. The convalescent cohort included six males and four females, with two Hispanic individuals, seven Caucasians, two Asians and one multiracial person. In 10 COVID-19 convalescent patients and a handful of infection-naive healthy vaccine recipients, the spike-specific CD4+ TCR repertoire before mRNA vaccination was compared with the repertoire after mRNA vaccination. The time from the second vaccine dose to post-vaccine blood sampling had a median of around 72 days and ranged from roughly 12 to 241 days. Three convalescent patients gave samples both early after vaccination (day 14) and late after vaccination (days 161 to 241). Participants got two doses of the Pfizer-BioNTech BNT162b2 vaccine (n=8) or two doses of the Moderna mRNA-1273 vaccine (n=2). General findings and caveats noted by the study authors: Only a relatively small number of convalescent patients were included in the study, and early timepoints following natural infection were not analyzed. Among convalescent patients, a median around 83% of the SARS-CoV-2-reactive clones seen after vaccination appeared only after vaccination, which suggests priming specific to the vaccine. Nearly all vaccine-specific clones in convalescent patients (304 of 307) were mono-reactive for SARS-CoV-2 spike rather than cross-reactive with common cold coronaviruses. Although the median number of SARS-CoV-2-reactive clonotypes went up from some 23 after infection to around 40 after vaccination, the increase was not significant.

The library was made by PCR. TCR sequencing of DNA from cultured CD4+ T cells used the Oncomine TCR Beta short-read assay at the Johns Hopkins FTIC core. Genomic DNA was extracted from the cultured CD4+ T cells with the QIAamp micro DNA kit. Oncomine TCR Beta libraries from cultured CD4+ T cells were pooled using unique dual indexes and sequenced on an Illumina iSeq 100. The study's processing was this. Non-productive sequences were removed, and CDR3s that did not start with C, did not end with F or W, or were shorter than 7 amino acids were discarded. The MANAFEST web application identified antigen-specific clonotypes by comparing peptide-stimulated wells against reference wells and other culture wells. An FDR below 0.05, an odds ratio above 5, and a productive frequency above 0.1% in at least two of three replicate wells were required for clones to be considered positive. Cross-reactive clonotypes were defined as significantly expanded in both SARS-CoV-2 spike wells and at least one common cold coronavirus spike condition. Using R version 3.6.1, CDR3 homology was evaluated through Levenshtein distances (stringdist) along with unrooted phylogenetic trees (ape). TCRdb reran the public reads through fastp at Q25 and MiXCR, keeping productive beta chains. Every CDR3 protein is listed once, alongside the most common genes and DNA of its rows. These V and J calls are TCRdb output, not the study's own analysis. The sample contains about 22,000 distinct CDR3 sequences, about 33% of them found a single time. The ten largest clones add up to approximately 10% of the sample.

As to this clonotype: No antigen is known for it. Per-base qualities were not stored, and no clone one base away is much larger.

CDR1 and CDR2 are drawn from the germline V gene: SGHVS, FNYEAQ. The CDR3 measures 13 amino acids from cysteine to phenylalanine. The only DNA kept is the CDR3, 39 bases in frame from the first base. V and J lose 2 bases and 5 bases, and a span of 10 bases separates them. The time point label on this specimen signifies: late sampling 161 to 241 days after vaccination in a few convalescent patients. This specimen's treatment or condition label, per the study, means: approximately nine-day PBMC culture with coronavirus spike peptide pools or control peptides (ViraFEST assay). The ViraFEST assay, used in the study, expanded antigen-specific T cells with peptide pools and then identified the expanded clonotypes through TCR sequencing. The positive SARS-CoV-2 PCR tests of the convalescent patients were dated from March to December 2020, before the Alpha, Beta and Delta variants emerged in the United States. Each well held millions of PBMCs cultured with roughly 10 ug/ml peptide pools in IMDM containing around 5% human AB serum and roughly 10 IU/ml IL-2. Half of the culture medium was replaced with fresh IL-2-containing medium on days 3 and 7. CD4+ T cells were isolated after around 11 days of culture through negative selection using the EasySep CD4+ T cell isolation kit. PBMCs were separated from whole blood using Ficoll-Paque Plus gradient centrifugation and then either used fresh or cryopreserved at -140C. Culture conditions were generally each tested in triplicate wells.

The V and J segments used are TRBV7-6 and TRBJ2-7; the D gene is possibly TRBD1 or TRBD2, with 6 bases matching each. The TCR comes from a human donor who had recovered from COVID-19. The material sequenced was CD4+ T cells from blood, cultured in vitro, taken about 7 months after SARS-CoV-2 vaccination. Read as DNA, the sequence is TGTGCCAGCAGCTTACTCGGGGGCCACGAGCAGTACTTC. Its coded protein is CASSLLGGHEQYF.